This TCR beta chain emerged from a study of T cells after yellow fever vaccination. At the level of the study: In the case of low-cell-number fractions, SMART-Seq v4 Ultra Low Input was used for preparation.

Notes on the study in general: Detected again after the booster were most primary-vaccination clones, at 95% to 97% CD4 and 80% to 90% CD8. Weaker, the secondary response peaked sooner, at day 5 versus 15. CD4 and CD8 compartments shared a small share of clonotypes.

The length of the CDR3 is 15 residues. Trimming cost V 1 base and J 4 bases, with 13 bases left between them. CDR1 is SGHRS and CDR2 is YFSETQ in the germline V gene. TCRdb itself ran the 5' RACE reads through MiXCR, one entry per CDR3 protein. The data show some 560,000 distinct CDR3 sequences, with about 17% seen just once and around 16% held by the top ten. This clonotype has a handful of counts. The antigen is undetermined. The source material was PBMCs, sampled 5 days after the first yellow fever vaccination. The chain is built from TRBV5-1 and TRBJ2-3, with D hard to call. This receptor was obtained from a young man who received the YFV17D yellow fever vaccine. The CDR3 sequence is CASSLSALAADTQYF. The DNA for the CDR3 is TGCGCCAGCAGCTTGTCGGCCCTGGCGGCAGATACGCAGTATTTT.